The 25 T cell receptor beta chains given below trace back to one sample, sequenced in a study of naive CD8 T cells in extremely preterm neonates. Deliveries were elective term cesareans at roughly 37-43 weeks, with no labor or membrane rupture. Measured with immunoSEQ multiplex PCR; TCRdb has only the in-frame clones, and not every one. The data hold 6,000 to 6,500 clones, with 95% to 99% observed a single time. The sequencing sample was made of naive CD8+ T cells from cord blood. The receptors were sampled from a newborn in good health.

The rearrangement joins TRBV5-1 to TRBJ2-5; TRBD2 is a possible D gene (5 bases). The better agreement between TRBJ2-7 and the DNA end casts doubt on the J call. The CDR3 is 13 residues long. The germline CDR1 and CDR2 sequences are SGHRS and YFSETQ. CDR3 loop: CASSLTSSYEQYF. The CDR3 nucleotides read TGCGCCAGCAGCTTGACTAGCTCCTACGAGCAGTACTTC.

This chain uses TRBV9 with TRBJ2-2; TRBD2 agrees at 7 bases. The CDR3 consists of 15 residues. Germline CDR1 SGDLS, CDR2 YYNGEE. V was pared by 2 bases and J by 9 bases, with 10 bases of the junction left unmatched. The CDR3 DNA reads TGTGCCAGCAGCGTGGGAGGGACGGTAGATCGGGAGCTGTTTTTT. Its protein is CASSVGGTVDRELFF.

The V gene is TRBV2, the J gene TRBJ2-7; a weak D match, TRBD2 (6 bases). This CDR3 has 12 residues. V lost 6 bases, J lost 2 bases, and 8 bases lay in between. Germline V gene lookup returns CDR1 SNHLY and CDR2 FYNNEI. The chain's CDR3 is CASSRLAYEQYF. DNA of the CDR3: TGTGCCAGCAGCCGACTAGCCTACGAGCAGTACTTC.

The chain links TRBV27 to TRBJ1-5; 8 bases are a match to TRBD1. Germline V gene data show CDR1 as MNHEY and CDR2 as SMNVEV (reference sequence). Germline trimming cut 2 bases from V and 2 bases from J; bases unmatched to any gene: 2. CDR3 length: 15 amino acids. In DNA form, the CDR3 reads TGTGCCAGCAGTTTAATGGGACAGGGCAATCAGCCCCAGCATTTT. It yields the protein CASSLMGQGNQPQHF.

The chain is built from TRBV28 and TRBJ1-1, with TRBD1 as a possible D gene (6 bases). This CDR3 comprises 13 residues. With 3 bases removed from V and 4 bases from J, the gap between germline ends came to 9 bases. Germline assignment: CDR1 MDHEN and CDR2 SYDVKM. The CDR3 loop is CASSFSQGTEAFF. CDR3 DNA sequence: TGTGCCAGCAGTTTCTCACAGGGCACTGAAGCTTTCTTT.

The V call is TRBV7-9, the J call TRBJ1-1; D gene unclear. The CDR3 contains 14 residues. The germline V gene encodes CDR1 SEHNR and CDR2 FQNEAQ (reference sequence). The V end lost 7 bases, the J end lost 4 bases, and 16 bases lay between the germline ends. The CDR3 coding sequence is TGTGCCAGCACCCCTCTTAGCCGGGGCACTGAAGCTTTCTTT. Translated: CASTPLSRGTEAFF.

The genes are TRBV5-4 and TRBJ1-5; the D gene is possibly TRBD1 (5 bases). The CDR3 runs 16 residues. Trimming left V 4 bases short and J 4 bases short, with 18 bases between. CDR1 SGHNT and CDR2 YYREEE come from the germline V gene (reference sequence). The CDR3: CASSIFSGRGNQPQHF. In DNA form, the CDR3 reads TGTGCCAGCAGCATTTTCAGTGGCCGGGGGAATCAGCCCCAGCATTTT.

CDR3 amino acids: CASSTRTGSGELFF. For the CDR3, the DNA is TGTGCCAGCAGCACCCGGACAGGGTCCGGGGAGCTGTTTTTT. The chain employs TRBV11-2 and TRBJ2-2; 8 nucleotides line up with TRBD1. Germline CDR1 and CDR2: SGHAT and FQNNGV. The CDR3 is 14 amino acids. V lost 5 bases and J lost 6; bases outside the gene matches: 5.

The CDR3 here is CASSFGAGARGANVLTF. Here the CDR3 DNA reads TGTGCCAGCAGCTTCGGGGCGGGGGCGCGAGGGGCCAACGTCCTGACTTTC. V and J are TRBV11-1 and TRBJ2-6; weak D call: TRBD2 (7 bases). This CDR3 has 17 amino acids. Deletions cut 3 bases from V and 4 bases from J, with 16 bases between. The germline CDR1 and CDR2 sequences are SGHAT and FQDESV (reference sequence).

The V gene is TRBV9, the J gene TRBJ1-1; D might be TRBD1 (5 bases). This CDR3 contains 14 residues. V lost 0 bases, J lost 7 bases, and 13 bases lay in between. Germline V lookup: CDR1 SGDLS, CDR2 YYNGEE. Here the CDR3 DNA reads TGTGCCAGCAGCGTAGGCCAGGGAAAGGATGAAGCTTTCTTT. This encodes CASSVGQGKDEAFF.

The rearrangement links TRBV20-1 to TRBJ1-1; 7 bases agree with TRBD1. Unmatched junction bases numbered 5, after V lost 7 bases and J lost 6 bases. Germline lookup yields CDR1 DFQATT and CDR2 SNEGSKA (reference sequence). CDR3 length: 11 residues. The CDR3, as DNA: TGCAGTGGCCGGCAGGGGGCTGAAGCTTTCTTT. Amino acids: CSGRQGAEAFF.

This chain joins TRBV27 and TRBJ2-7; 8 positions agree with TRBD1. Germline assignment: CDR1 MNHEY and CDR2 SMNVEV (reference sequence). The ends lost 6 bases at V and 3 bases at J; junction bases unmatched: 4. This CDR3 has 13 residues. The CDR3 DNA is TGTGCCAGCAGCCAGGGGGCAGGCTACGAGCAGTACTTC. Protein: CASSQGAGYEQYF.

The chain couples TRBV6-5 to TRBJ2-7; D is perhaps TRBD2 (6 bases). Trimming shortened V by 2 bases and J by 0 bases, and 11 bases separated the two germline ends. CDR3 size: 15 residues. Per the germline V gene, CDR1 is MNHEY and CDR2 is SVGAGI. CDR3 in amino acids: CASSYRDLDSYEQYF. The CDR3, as DNA: TGTGCCAGCAGTTACCGGGACTTAGACTCCTACGAGCAGTACTTC.

The V gene is TRBV28, the J gene TRBJ1-1, with a tentative D call TRBD1 (5 bases). Trimming took off 2 bases at V and 5 bases at J, with 12 bases between the two ends. From germline, CDR1 is MDHEN and CDR2 SYDVKM. CDR3 length: 14 residues. This chain's CDR3 is CASSLAVGGTEAFF. CDR3 in DNA: TGTGCCAGCAGTTTAGCCGTGGGGGGGACTGAAGCTTTCTTT.

V is TRBV2 and J is TRBJ1-5; 7 bases align to TRBD1. V trimming: 1 base; J trimming: 4 bases; junction bases outside the gene matches: 1. The CDR3 extends over 14 amino acids. Germline V CDR1 and CDR2: SNHLY, FYNNEI. The CDR3 loop is CASSEGDSNQPQHF. CDR3 DNA: TGTGCCAGCAGTGAAGGGGACAGTAATCAGCCCCAGCATTTT. The full variable domain, completed using reference TRBV2 and TRBJ1-5, is EPEVTQTPSHQVTQMGQEVILRCVPISNHLYFYWYRQILGQKVEFLVSFYNNEISEKSEIFDDQFSVERPDGSNFTLKIRSTKLEDSAMYFCASSEGDSNQPQHFGDGTRLSIL.

V and J are TRBV14 and TRBJ2-5, with 7 bases identical to TRBD2. CDR1 SGHDN and CDR2 FVKESK come from the germline V gene. The CDR3 totals 15 residues. V was clipped by 0 bases and J by 4 bases; unmatched bases: 5. This CDR3 is CASSQDPGGRETQYF. The DNA of the CDR3 is TGTGCCAGCAGCCAAGATCCGGGGGGAAGAGAGACCCAGTACTTC.

V usage is TRBV27 and J usage is TRBJ2-2, with TRBD2 matching 10 bases. Losses at the gene ends were 6 bases for V and 6 bases for J; bases not matched to a gene: 7. The CDR3 is 15 residues long. Germline CDR1 MNHEY, CDR2 SMNVEV (reference sequence). CDR3 loop: CASRGLAGVAGELFF. The CDR3 coding sequence is TGTGCCAGCAGAGGGCTAGCGGGAGTGGCCGGGGAGCTGTTTTTT.

CDR3 amino acids: CASSYLGTGEETQYF. DNA of the CDR3: TGTGCCAGCAGTTACTTGGGGACAGGGGAAGAGACCCAGTACTTC. V and J are TRBV6-5 and TRBJ2-5; 10 bases line up with TRBD1. V was pared by 1 base and J by 3 bases, with 2 bases of the junction left unmatched. The CDR3 runs 15 residues. Germline V gene sequence: CDR1 MNHEY, CDR2 SVGAGI.

This rearrangement joins TRBV27 to TRBJ2-7, with TRBD1 identical over 8 bases. Germline V gene lookup returns CDR1 MNHEY and CDR2 SMNVEV (reference sequence). Trimming cost V 3 bases and J 3 bases; bases outside gene matches: 1. There are 13 residues in the CDR3. The CDR3 here is CASSLTGVYEQYF. In nucleotides, the CDR3 is TGTGCCAGCAGTTTGACAGGGGTCTACGAGCAGTACTTC.

The rearrangement links TRBV30 to TRBJ2-5; possible D gene TRBD2, 6 bases. With 5 bases removed from V and 2 bases from J, the gap between germline ends came to 6 bases. CDR1 and CDR2 (germline): GTSNPN, SVGIG (reference sequence). The CDR3 extends over 11 amino acids. The CDR3 region is CAWGTQETQYF. The CDR3 nucleotides read TGTGCCTGGGGGACTCAAGAGACCCAGTACTTC.

The chain employs TRBV27 and TRBJ2-2, with 11 bases identical to TRBD1. This CDR3 contains 14 residues. V shed 5 bases and J 6 bases; nucleotides not matched to a gene: 2. Germline loops: CDR1 MNHEY, CDR2 SMNVEV (reference sequence). The CDR3 protein is CASSPGQGAGELFF. The DNA for the CDR3 is TGTGCCAGCAGTCCGGGACAGGGGGCCGGGGAGCTGTTTTTT.

The CDR3 here is CASSSGSYNEQFF. The CDR3 DNA sequence: TGTGCCAGCAGCAGCGGGAGCTACAATGAGCAGTTCTTC. V and J are TRBV7-9 and TRBJ2-1, with 8 bases that match TRBD2. V dropped 5 bases and J dropped 3; count of bases not matched to a gene: 0. Germline V CDR1 and CDR2: SEHNR, FQNEAQ (reference sequence). The CDR3 extends over 13 amino acids.

This chain joins TRBV11-3 and TRBJ2-1; D is undetermined. Germline CDR1 is SGHNT and CDR2 is YENEEA. The CDR3 length is 16 residues. V was cut by 6 bases and J by 0 bases, with 15 bases left in between. The CDR3 loop is CASSPRAVSSYNEQFF. In DNA form, the CDR3 reads TGTGCCAGCAGTCCAAGAGCTGTAAGCTCCTACAATGAGCAGTTCTTC.

The chain combines TRBV9 with TRBJ1-1; the match to TRBD1 covers 7 bases. This CDR3 is 12 amino acids long. Germline assignment: CDR1 SGDLS and CDR2 YYNGEE. V lost 3 bases, J lost 8 bases, and 4 bases stayed unmatched. CDR3 DNA: TGTGCCAGCAGCGGGGACAGCCGCGAAGCTTTCTTT. This translates into CASSGDSREAFF. Based on the CDR3 plus reference TRBV9 and TRBJ1-1, the full variable domain is DSGVTQTPKHLITATGQRVTLRCSPRSGDLSVYWYQQSLDQGLQFLIQYYNGEERAKGNILERFSAQQFPDLHSELNLSSLELGDSALYFCASSGDSREAFFGQGTRLTVV.

The chain employs TRBV7-9 and TRBJ2-5; the D is unclear. The CDR3 runs to 12 residues. Germline V gives CDR1 SEHNR, CDR2 FQNEAQ (reference sequence). Trimming took 5 bases from V and 4 from J, leaving 8 bases between them. The chain's CDR3 is CASSPLVETQYF. CDR3 coding DNA: TGTGCCAGCAGCCCCCTAGTAGAGACCCAGTACTTC.